This paragraph covers one TCR beta chain sequence. The method was immunoSEQ multiplex PCR; TCRdb's version includes in-frame clones alone and lacks a portion of them. The sample includes 200,000 to 250,000 clones, 80% to 95% seen only once; the top ten take around 0.84%. The sample comes from a study of blood T cell repertoires in COVID-19. There are 16 residues in the CDR3. Germline CDR1 reads MNHEY; CDR2 reads SVGAGI. After removal of 0 bases from V and 7 bases from J, the junction contained 9 bases not matched to a gene. One Seattle source followed patients from active infection through their disease course.

V is TRBV6-5 and J is TRBJ1-2; 9 bases line up with TRBD1. Sequencing was carried out using peripheral blood. This sequence was found in a man in his 60s with COVID-19, enrolled during active disease. This CDR3 is CASSYSSTGGESGYTF. The CDR3 bases are TGTGCCAGCAGTTACTCGAGTACAGGGGGCGAGAGTGGCTACACCTTC.